The clone carrying this T cell receptor beta chain rates as medium-sized. Antigen specificity is unknown. The data originate from a study of spatial heterogeneity in lung cancer. TCRdb processed the 5' RACE reads anew with MiXCR; each CDR3 protein has one entry. The sample shows roughly 8,900 distinct CDR3 sequences, over 7.5% of them seen only once. The study, taken as a whole, reports: How many expanded intratumoral alpha and beta TCRs were present tracked the tumor mutation count, which was a count of nonsynonymous mutations.

The germline V gene has CDR1 DFQATT and CDR2 SNEGSKA (reference sequence). The CDR3 length is 15 residues. Trimming pared 0 bases from V and 4 bases from J, leaving 14 bases between. Time point here: sample taken at primary tumor resection. The V gene is TRBV20-1, the J gene TRBJ2-3, with D tentatively TRBD1 (6 bases). The sequences come from lung tumor tissue, collected at surgery. This clonotype was sampled from a female donor with early-stage non-small cell lung cancer. The DNA of the CDR3 is TGCAGTGCTAGAGATCTTCAGGGGTTGTCAGATACGCAGTATTTT. Protein product: CSARDLQGLSDTQYF.